The 30 T cell receptor beta chains below all came from one sample that was sequenced in a study of T-cell reconstitution after alpha-beta-depleted transplantation in children. Unique molecular identifiers tagged the TCRbeta library. TCRdb itself ran the PCR reads through MiXCR, one entry per CDR3 protein. The sample consists of over 150,000 distinct CDR3 sequences, approximately 6.9% of them appearing once. Sequenced here: PBMCs, sampled before TCRalphabeta/CD19-depleted stem cell transplant. Every receptor here comes from a boy between 2 and 10 years old with acute lymphoblastic leukemia, due to receive a stem cell transplant.

In this sample, this clonotype turned up many times. The genes are TRBV12-3 or TRBV12-4 and TRBJ2-2; TRBD1 matches at 9 bases. The V segment lost 7 bases and the J segment 6 bases; nucleotides outside the gene matches: 9. The CDR3 is made up of 15 amino acids. The CDR3 nucleotides are TGTGCCAGCACCCGGGACAGGGTCAATGCCGGGGAGCTGTTTTTT. Translation gives CASTRDRVNAGELFF.

This clonotype was counted only a few times. The V call is TRBV5-1, the J call TRBJ1-1; 8 positions agree with TRBD1. With V trimmed by 0 bases and J by 3 bases, 7 bases remained unmatched. CDR3 length: 16 residues. Germline V CDR1 and CDR2: SGHRS, YFSETQ. This CDR3 reads CASSLGQGLVDTEAFF. In nucleotides, the CDR3 is TGCGCCAGCAGCTTGGGACAGGGGTTAGTTGACACTGAAGCTTTCTTT.

The V call is TRBV27, the J call TRBJ2-1, with TRBD1 as a possible D gene (6 bases). The CDR3 has 16 amino acids. V gave up 5 bases and J gave up 0 bases, with 14 bases separating them. The V gene's germline CDR1 is MNHEY and CDR2 SMNVEV (reference sequence). This CDR3 reads CASSGYRESSYNEQFF. The DNA for the CDR3 is TGTGCCAGCAGTGGGTACAGGGAAAGCTCCTACAATGAGCAGTTCTTC.

Ten or more counts support this clonotype. The chain links TRBV5-6 to TRBJ1-2, with D hard to call. The CDR3 has 17 amino acids. The V end was cut by 2 bases, the J end by 1 base, with 18 bases between. Germline V lookup: CDR1 SGHDT, CDR2 YYEEEE. The CDR3 nucleotides read TGTGCCAGCAGCTTTGGAAGGAGGAGAGGCCTTAACTATGGCTACACCTTC. It specifies CASSFGRRRGLNYGYTF.

This clonotype turned up a few times. This chain uses TRBV11-2 with TRBJ2-5; TRBD2 matches 10 bases. Germline V lookup: CDR1 SGHAT, CDR2 FQNNGV. V lost 7 bases and J lost 5; bases outside the gene matches: 7. This CDR3 comprises 14 residues. CDR3 in amino acids: CASTLAGVGETQYF. For the CDR3, the DNA is TGTGCCAGCACCCTAGCGGGAGTCGGGGAGACCCAGTACTTC.

This clonotype was seen repeatedly, ten times or more. The chain employs TRBV28 and TRBJ1-2, with D maybe TRBD1 (5 bases). CDR3 length: 12 amino acids. The V end lost 8 bases, the J end lost 6 bases, and 13 bases lay between the germline ends. The germline gives CDR1 MDHEN, CDR2 SYDVKM. CDR3 in DNA: TGTGCCAGCGGGAGCGGGGGAGATGGCTACACCTTC. Translated, it gives CASGSGGDGYTF.

This chain connects TRBV6-5 to TRBJ2-1; D is possibly TRBD2 (7 bases). V lost 0 bases and J lost 4, with 16 bases in between. There are 17 residues in the CDR3. The germline CDR1 and CDR2 sequences are MNHEY and SVGAGI. The chain's CDR3 is CASSYSQGGATYNEQFF. The CDR3, as DNA: TGTGCCAGCAGTTACTCCCAAGGGGGGGCTACATACAATGAGCAGTTCTTC.

This clonotype has a count of ten or more. This chain links TRBV7-8 with TRBJ1-4; D is undetermined. The V end lost 0 bases, the J end lost 2 bases, and 10 bases lay between the germline ends. Germline values: CDR1 SGHVS, CDR2 FQNEAQ. The CDR3 consists of 16 residues. The CDR3 here is CASSLALEGTNEKLFF. The CDR3 DNA is TGTGCCAGCAGCTTAGCCCTGGAGGGTACTAATGAAAAACTGTTTTTT.

The chain recombines TRBV6-5 with TRBJ2-7, with 9 bases fitting TRBD2. The V segment lost 5 bases and the J segment 0 bases; nucleotides outside the gene matches: 2. CDR3 size: 14 residues. Germline CDR1 is MNHEY and CDR2 is SVGAGI. DNA of the CDR3: TGTGCCAGCAGTAGGACTAGCGTCTCCTACGAGCAGTACTTC. The encoded protein is CASSRTSVSYEQYF.

The V gene is TRBV27, the J gene TRBJ2-1, with D possibly matching TRBD2 (5 bases). With 4 bases removed from V and 4 bases from J, the gap between germline ends came to 17 bases. Germline assignment: CDR1 MNHEY and CDR2 SMNVEV (reference sequence). This CDR3 contains 16 residues. CDR3 coding DNA: TGTGCCAGCAGTTCCCCGGGGTCCACCACATACAATGAGCAGTTCTTC. This gives the protein CASSSPGSTTYNEQFF.

This clonotype came up a few times. The rearrangement uses TRBV10-3 and TRBJ1-4; D gene unclear. The V end was cut by 5 bases, the J end by 0 bases, with 19 bases between. The CDR3 is made up of 18 amino acids. Germline V gene data show CDR1 as ENHRY and CDR2 as SYGVKD. CDR3 nucleotide sequence: TGTGCCATCAGTTTAGCCGTCGGTTCGGGTGCAACTAATGAAAAACTGTTTTTT. Its protein is CAISLAVGSGATNEKLFF.

This clonotype was counted ten times or more. V gene TRBV28 combines with J gene TRBJ1-1; 7 nucleotides match TRBD1. This CDR3 is built from 14 residues. J was trimmed by 3 bases and V by 6 bases; bases with no gene match: 7. CDR1 is MDHEN, CDR2 SYDVKM, per germline. The CDR3, as DNA: TGTGCCAGCAGGTATCCGGGACAGTACACTGAAGCTTTCTTT. This codes for CASRYPGQYTEAFF.

This clonotype has just a few counts. This rearrangement joins TRBV11-2 to TRBJ2-6; TRBD1 matches at 9 bases. The V gene's germline CDR1 is SGHAT and CDR2 FQNNGV. The CDR3 extends over 18 amino acids. Trimming cost V 5 bases and J 2 bases; bases outside gene matches: 10. This CDR3 reads CASSPPGTGYAGANVLTF. For the CDR3, the DNA is TGTGCCAGCAGCCCACCCGGGACAGGGTACGCTGGGGCCAACGTCCTGACTTTC.

The chain carries TRBV7-9 and TRBJ2-3, with D tentatively TRBD2 (5 bases). V shed 1 base and J shed 9 bases, with 14 bases lying between them. CDR1 and CDR2 (germline): SEHNR, FQNEAQ (reference sequence). The CDR3 has 14 amino acids. The chain's CDR3 is CASSLGREGQTQYF. CDR3 bases: TGTGCCAGCAGCTTAGGTCGGGAAGGGCAGACGCAGTATTTT. Full variable domain (remainder filled in from reference TRBV7-9 and TRBJ2-3): DTGVSQNPRHKITKRGQNVTFRCDPISEHNRLYWYRQTLGQGPEFLTYFQNEAQLEKSRLLSDRFSAERPKGSFSTLEIQRTEQGDSAMYLCASSLGREGQTQYFGPGTRLTVL.

This clonotype has just a few counts. J is TRBJ2-7 and V is TRBV20-1, with 8 bases lining up with TRBD2. Per the germline V gene, CDR1 is DFQATT and CDR2 is SNEGSKA (reference sequence). V shed 3 bases and J 3 bases; nucleotides not matched to a gene: 4. The CDR3 sequence is 13 residues long. In nucleotides, the CDR3 is TGCAGTGCTAGTCCCGGGGGGGACTACGAGCAGTACTTC. As protein: CSASPGGDYEQYF.

The gene calls are TRBV5-1 and TRBJ2-5; TRBD2 agrees at 8 bases. J gave up 6 bases and V 0 bases, and 16 bases lay outside the gene matches. CDR1 SGHRS and CDR2 YFSETQ come from the germline V gene. The CDR3 consists of 18 residues. This CDR3 reads CASSLDETGTSVLKTQYF. The CDR3 region has the DNA TGCGCCAGCAGCTTGGACGAGACCGGGACTAGTGTGTTGAAGACCCAGTACTTC.

A remark on this clonotype: One base away lies a much larger clone, so this may be a sequencing read error. The chain joins TRBV6-2 or TRBV6-3 to TRBJ1-4; 7 nucleotides agree with TRBD1. Germline assignment: CDR1 MNHEY and CDR2 SVGEGT. The CDR3 covers 14 residues. In DNA, the CDR3 is TGTGCCACCAGTCCCGCGGGACAGAATGAAAAACTGTTTTTT. The encoded protein is CATSPAGQNEKLFF.

This clonotype was recorded many times. The rearrangement links TRBV5-1 to TRBJ2-5; tentative D call: TRBD1 (6 bases). The CDR3 spans 14 residues. V was clipped by 6 bases and J by 0 bases, with 12 bases between them. The germline CDR1 and CDR2 sequences are SGHRS and YFSETQ. CDR3 residues: CASTWGLYQETQYF. For the CDR3, the DNA is TGCGCCAGCACCTGGGGGCTGTACCAAGAGACCCAGTACTTC.

This clonotype has just a few counts. The chain joins TRBV5-5 to TRBJ2-1; a weak D match, TRBD2 (5 bases). The V end was cut by 6 bases, the J end by 4 bases, with 14 bases between. The CDR3 spans 14 residues. CDR1 is SGHKS, CDR2 YYEKEE, per germline (reference sequence). CDR3 coding DNA: TGTGCCAGCATCCCCACCCCGGGGTACAATGAGCAGTTCTTC. This gives the protein CASIPTPGYNEQFF.

In this sample, this clonotype turned up many times. This CDR3 reads CASSQDRGQTETQYF. The CDR3 DNA is TGCGCCAGCAGCCAAGACCGGGGACAGACAGAGACCCAGTACTTC. The J gene is TRBJ2-5, the V gene TRBV4-3; 7 bases fit TRBD1. Germline V gene data show CDR1 as LGHNA and CDR2 as YSLEER. This CDR3 contains 15 residues. After removal of 0 bases from V and 4 bases from J, the junction contained 5 bases not matched to a gene.

The genes are TRBV7-9 and TRBJ1-1; D gene uncertain. Germline CDR1 reads SEHNR; CDR2 reads FQNEAQ (reference sequence). CDR3 length equals 11 residues. The V gene lost 7 bases and the J gene lost 6 bases, with 9 bases spanning the gap. As DNA, the CDR3 is TGTGCCAGCATCCCTCTGGCTGAAGCTTTCTTT. Its protein is CASIPLAEAFF.

V gene TRBV11-2 combines with J gene TRBJ2-2; 9 nucleotides match TRBD1. V was pared by 5 bases and J by 5 bases, with 6 bases of the junction left unmatched. Germline CDR1 is SGHAT and CDR2 is FQNNGV. This CDR3 contains 15 residues. CDR3 in DNA: TGTGCCAGCAGCCCCGGGACAGGGTTGACCGGGGAGCTGTTTTTT. It translates to CASSPGTGLTGELFF. Using reference TRBV11-2 and TRBJ2-2 for the parts outside the CDR3, the full variable domain is EAGVAQSPRYKIIEKRQSVAFWCNPISGHATLYWYQQILGQGPKLLIQFQNNGVVDDSQLPKDRFSAERLKGVDSTLKIQPAKLEDSAVYLCASSPGTGLTGELFFGEGSRLTVL.

In this sample, this clonotype turned up a few times. This chain connects TRBV20-1 to TRBJ2-4, with 9 bases fitting TRBD2. V was clipped by 2 bases and J by 0 bases; unmatched bases: 2. The CDR3 is 15 residues long. Germline CDR1 and CDR2: DFQATT and SNEGSKA (reference sequence). The CDR3 region has the DNA TGCAGTGCTAGATTACTAGCGGGAGCCAAAAACATTCAGTACTTC. Translating it yields CSARLLAGAKNIQYF.

This chain connects TRBV27 to TRBJ1-2, with a weak D call TRBD1 (6 bases). Germline V gene sequence: CDR1 MNHEY, CDR2 SMNVEV (reference sequence). The CDR3 runs 13 residues. Trimming pared 5 bases from V and 7 bases from J, leaving 14 bases between. The CDR3 region has the DNA TGTGCCAGCAGTCCTGGACAGCGGAGTGGCTACACCTTC. Amino acid sequence: CASSPGQRSGYTF.

The chain uses TRBV9 and TRBJ2-3; 7 positions match TRBD2. The V segment lost 0 bases and the J segment 2 bases; nucleotides outside the gene matches: 9. The germline V gene has CDR1 SGDLS and CDR2 YYNGEE. The CDR3 is made up of 17 amino acids. CDR3 residues: CASSVGVASGTTDTQYF. DNA for the CDR3: TGTGCCAGCAGCGTAGGGGTGGCTAGCGGTACCACAGATACGCAGTATTTT.

The chain is built from TRBV3-1 and TRBJ2-7; 7 bases match TRBD1. CDR1 is LGHDT and CDR2 is YNNKEL in the germline V gene (reference sequence). V was pared by 6 bases and J by 1 base, with 9 bases of the junction left unmatched. CDR3 length: 15 amino acids. The CDR3 reads CASSLEGQLSYEQYF. The CDR3 nucleotides read TGTGCCAGCAGTTTAGAGGGACAGCTGTCCTACGAGCAGTACTTC.

The chain couples TRBV29-1 to TRBJ1-1; no definite D call. Germline-derived CDR1 and CDR2 are SQVTM and ANQGSEA. V was shortened by 4 bases and J by 1 base, with 7 bases between the two germline ends. The CDR3 has 12 residues. DNA for the CDR3: TGCAGCGTTGTAAAGGGGAACACTGAAGCTTTCTTT. It codes for CSVVKGNTEAFF.

This clonotype was observed many times. The chain couples TRBV20-1 to TRBJ2-6; 9 nucleotides agree with TRBD2. CDR3 size: 18 residues. Losses at the gene ends were 3 bases for V and 0 bases for J; bases not matched to a gene: 9. Germline-derived CDR1 and CDR2 are DFQATT and SNEGSKA (reference sequence). CDR3: CSASVAGAGSSGANVLTF. CDR3 bases: TGCAGTGCTAGCGTAGCGGGAGCGGGAAGCTCTGGGGCCAACGTCCTGACTTTC.

This clonotype was seen ten or more times. The chain combines TRBV29-1 with TRBJ1-2; possibly TRBD1 for D (5 bases). Trimming shortened V by 2 bases and J by 8 bases, and 9 bases separated the two germline ends. Germline lookup yields CDR1 SQVTM and CDR2 ANQGSEA. CDR3 length: 11 residues. CDR3 in DNA: TGCAGCGTTGAAATCAGGGACGGCTACACCTTC. It codes for CSVEIRDGYTF. Full variable domain (missing parts from reference TRBV29-1 and TRBJ1-2): SAVISQKPSRDICQRGTSLTIQCQVDSQVTMMFWYRQQPGQSLTLIATANQGSEATYESGFVIDKFPISRPNLTFSTLTVSNMSPEDSSIYLCSVEIRDGYTFGSGTRLTVV.

V usage is TRBV27 and J usage is TRBJ2-7; tentative D call: TRBD2 (5 bases). Germline assignment: CDR1 MNHEY and CDR2 SMNVEV (reference sequence). V was clipped by 5 bases and J by 1 base, with 12 bases between them. The CDR3 consists of 14 residues. CDR3: CASSIGRGSYEQYF. The DNA of the CDR3 is TGTGCCAGCAGTATAGGACGGGGATCCTACGAGCAGTACTTC.